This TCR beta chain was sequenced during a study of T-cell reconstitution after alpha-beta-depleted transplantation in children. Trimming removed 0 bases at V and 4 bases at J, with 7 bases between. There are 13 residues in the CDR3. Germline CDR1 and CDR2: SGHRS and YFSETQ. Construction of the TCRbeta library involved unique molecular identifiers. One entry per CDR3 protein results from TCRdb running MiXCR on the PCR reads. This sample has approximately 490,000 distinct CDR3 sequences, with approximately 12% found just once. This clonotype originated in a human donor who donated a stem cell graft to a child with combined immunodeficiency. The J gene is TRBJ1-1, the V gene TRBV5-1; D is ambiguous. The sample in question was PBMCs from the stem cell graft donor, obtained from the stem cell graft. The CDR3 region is CASSLGESTEAFF. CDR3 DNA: TGCGCCAGCAGCTTGGGGGAAAGCACTGAAGCTTTCTTT.